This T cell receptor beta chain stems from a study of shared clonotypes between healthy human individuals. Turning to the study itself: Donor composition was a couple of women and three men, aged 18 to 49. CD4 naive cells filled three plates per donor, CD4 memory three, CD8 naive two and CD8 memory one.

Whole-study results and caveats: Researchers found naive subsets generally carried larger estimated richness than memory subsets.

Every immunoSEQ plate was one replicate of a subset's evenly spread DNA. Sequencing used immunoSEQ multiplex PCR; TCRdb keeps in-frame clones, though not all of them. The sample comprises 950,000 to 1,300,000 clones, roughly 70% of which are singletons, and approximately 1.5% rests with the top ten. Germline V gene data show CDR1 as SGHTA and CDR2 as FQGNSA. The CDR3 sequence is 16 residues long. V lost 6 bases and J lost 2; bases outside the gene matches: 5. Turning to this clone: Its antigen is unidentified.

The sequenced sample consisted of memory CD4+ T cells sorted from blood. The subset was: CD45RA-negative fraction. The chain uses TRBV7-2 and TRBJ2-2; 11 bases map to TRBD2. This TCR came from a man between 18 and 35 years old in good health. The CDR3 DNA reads TGTGCCAGCAGTCGTACTAGCGGGGGAAACACCGGGGAGCTGTTTTTT. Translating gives CASSRTSGGNTGELFF.